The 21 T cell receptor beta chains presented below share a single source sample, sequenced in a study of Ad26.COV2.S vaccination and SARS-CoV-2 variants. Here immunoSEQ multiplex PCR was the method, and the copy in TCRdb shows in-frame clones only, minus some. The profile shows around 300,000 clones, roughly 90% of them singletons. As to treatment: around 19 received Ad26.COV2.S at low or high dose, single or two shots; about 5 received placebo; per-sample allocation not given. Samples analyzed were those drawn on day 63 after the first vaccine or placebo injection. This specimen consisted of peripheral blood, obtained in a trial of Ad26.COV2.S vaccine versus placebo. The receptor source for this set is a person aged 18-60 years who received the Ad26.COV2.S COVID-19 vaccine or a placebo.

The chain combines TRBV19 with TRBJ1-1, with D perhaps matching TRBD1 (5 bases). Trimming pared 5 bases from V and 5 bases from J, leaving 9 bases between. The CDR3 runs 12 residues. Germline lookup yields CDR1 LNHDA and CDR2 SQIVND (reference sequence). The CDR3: CASSQGNTEAFF. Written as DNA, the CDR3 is TGTGCCAGTAGTCAGGGTAATACTGAAGCTTTCTTT.

The CDR3 loop is CASSDTGITGELFF. The CDR3 DNA reads TGCGCCAGCAGTGATACAGGGATCACCGGGGAGCTGTTTTTT. V is TRBV10-1 and J is TRBJ2-2; D possibly corresponds to TRBD1 (6 bases). Trimming pared 3 bases from V and 4 bases from J, leaving 9 bases between. Germline CDR1 and CDR2: WNHNN and SYGVQD (reference sequence). This CDR3 is 14 amino acids long.

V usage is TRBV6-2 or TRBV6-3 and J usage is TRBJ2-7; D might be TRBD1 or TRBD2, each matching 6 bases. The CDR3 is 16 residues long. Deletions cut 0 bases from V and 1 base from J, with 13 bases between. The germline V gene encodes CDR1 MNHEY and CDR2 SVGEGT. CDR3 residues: CASSYSIGGRSYEQYF. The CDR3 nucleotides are TGTGCCAGCAGTTACTCGATCGGGGGCCGATCCTACGAGCAGTACTTC.

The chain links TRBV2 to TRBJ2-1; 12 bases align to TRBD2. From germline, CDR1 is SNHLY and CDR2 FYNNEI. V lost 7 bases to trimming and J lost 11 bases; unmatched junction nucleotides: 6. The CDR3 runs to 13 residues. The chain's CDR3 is CASTIGLAGQQFF. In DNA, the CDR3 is TGTGCCAGCACCATAGGACTAGCGGGACAGCAGTTCTTC.

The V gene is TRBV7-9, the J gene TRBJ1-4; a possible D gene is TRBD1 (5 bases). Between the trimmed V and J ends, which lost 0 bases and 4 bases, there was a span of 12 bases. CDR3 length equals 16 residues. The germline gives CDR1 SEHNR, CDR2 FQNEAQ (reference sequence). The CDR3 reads CASSLAAGSHNEKLFF. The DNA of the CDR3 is TGTGCCAGCAGCTTAGCTGCAGGGTCTCATAATGAAAAACTGTTTTTT.

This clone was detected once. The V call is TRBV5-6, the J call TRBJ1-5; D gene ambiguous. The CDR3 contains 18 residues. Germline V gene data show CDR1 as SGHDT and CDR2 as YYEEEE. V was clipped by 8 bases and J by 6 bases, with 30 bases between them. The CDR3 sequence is CASPESNHSDSRVQPQHF. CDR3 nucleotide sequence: TGTGCCAGTCCAGAAAGCAACCACTCGGACTCGAGGGTTCAGCCCCAGCATTTT.

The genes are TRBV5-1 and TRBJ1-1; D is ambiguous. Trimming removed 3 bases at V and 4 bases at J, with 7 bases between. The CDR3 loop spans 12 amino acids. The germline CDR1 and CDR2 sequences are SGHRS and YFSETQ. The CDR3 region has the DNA TGCGCCAGCAGCTCATCCCCCACTGAAGCTTTCTTT. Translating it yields CASSSSPTEAFF.

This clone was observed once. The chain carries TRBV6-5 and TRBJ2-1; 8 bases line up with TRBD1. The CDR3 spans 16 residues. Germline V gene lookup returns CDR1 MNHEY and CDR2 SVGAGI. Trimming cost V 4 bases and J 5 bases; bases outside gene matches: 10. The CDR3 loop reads CASSSLPGGWDNEQFF. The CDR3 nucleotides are TGTGCCAGCAGTTCCCTACCAGGGGGCTGGGACAATGAGCAGTTCTTC.

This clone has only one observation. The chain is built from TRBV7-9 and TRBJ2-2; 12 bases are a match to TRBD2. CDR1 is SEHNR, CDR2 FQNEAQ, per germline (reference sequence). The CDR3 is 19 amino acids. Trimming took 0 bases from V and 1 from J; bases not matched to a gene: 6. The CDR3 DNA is TGTGCCAGCAGCTTAGCCCCTAGCGGGGGGGCTCAGAACACCGGGGAGCTGTTTTTT. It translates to CASSLAPSGGAQNTGELFF.

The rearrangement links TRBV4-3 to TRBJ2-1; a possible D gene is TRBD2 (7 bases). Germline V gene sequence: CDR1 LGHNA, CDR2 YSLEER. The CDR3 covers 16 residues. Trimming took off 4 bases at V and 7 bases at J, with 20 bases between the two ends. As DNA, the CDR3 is TGCGCCAGCAGCCGGGACGCGGGGGCGATTGGAAATGAGCAGTTCTTC. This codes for CASSRDAGAIGNEQFF.

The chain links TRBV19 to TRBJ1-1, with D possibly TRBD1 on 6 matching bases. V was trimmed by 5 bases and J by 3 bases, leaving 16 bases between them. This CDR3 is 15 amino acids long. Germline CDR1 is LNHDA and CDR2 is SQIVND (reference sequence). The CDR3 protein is CASSSDTGFDTEAFF. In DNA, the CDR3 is TGTGCCAGTAGTTCCGATACAGGGTTTGACACTGAAGCTTTCTTT.

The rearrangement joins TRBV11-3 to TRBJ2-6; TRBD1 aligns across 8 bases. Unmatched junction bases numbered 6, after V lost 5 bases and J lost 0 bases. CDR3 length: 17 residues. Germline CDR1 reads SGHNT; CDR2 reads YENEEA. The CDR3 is CASSPDRALSGANVLTF. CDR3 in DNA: TGTGCCAGCAGCCCGGACAGGGCTCTCTCTGGGGCCAACGTCCTGACTTTC.

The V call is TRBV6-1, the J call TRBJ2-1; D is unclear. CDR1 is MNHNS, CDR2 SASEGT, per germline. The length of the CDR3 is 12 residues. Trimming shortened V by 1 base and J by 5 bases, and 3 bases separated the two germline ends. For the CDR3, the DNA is TGTGCCAGCAGTGAAGTTCACAATGAGCAGTTCTTC. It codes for CASSEVHNEQFF.

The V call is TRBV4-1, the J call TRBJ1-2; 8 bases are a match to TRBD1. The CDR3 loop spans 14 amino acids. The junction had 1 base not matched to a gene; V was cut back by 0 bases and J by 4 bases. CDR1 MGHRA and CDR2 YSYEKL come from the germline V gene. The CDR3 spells CASSQDGTGYGYTF. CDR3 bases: TGCGCCAGCAGCCAAGACGGGACAGGCTATGGCTACACCTTC.

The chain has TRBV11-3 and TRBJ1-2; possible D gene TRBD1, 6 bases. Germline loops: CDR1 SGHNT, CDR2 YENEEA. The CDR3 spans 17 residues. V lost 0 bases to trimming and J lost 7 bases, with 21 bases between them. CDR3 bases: TGTGCCAGCAGCTTAGACTACTCAGGGGCGCTGGAAGGTGGCTACACCTTC. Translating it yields CASSLDYSGALEGGYTF.

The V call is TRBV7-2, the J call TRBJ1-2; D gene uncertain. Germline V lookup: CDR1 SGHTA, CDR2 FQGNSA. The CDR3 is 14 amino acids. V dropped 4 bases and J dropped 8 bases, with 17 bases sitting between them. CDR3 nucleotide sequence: TGTGCCAGCAGCTCGACGACCGGGAGCGGGGGCTACACCTTC. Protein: CASSSTTGSGGYTF.

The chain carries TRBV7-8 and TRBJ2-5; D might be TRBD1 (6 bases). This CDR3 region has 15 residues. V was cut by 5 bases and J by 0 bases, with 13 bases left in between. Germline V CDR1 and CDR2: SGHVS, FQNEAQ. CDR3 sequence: CASSQQGKYQETQYF. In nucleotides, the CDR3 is TGTGCCAGCAGCCAACAGGGAAAGTACCAAGAGACCCAGTACTTC. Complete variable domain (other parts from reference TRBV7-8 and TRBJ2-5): GAGVSQSPRYKVAKRGQDVALRCDPISGHVSLFWYQQALGQGPEFLTYFQNEAQLDKSGLPSDRFFAERPEGSVSTLKIQRTQQEDSAVYLCASSQQGKYQETQYFGPGTRLLVL.

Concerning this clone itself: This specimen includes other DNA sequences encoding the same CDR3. As DNA, the CDR3 is TGTGCCAGCAGCGTAGGTAGCTCCTACGAGCAGTACTTC. The encoded protein is CASSVGSSYEQYF. J is TRBJ2-7 and V is TRBV9; D gene unclear. V lost 0 bases to trimming and J lost 0 bases, with 4 bases between them. Germline-derived CDR1 and CDR2 are SGDLS and YYNGEE. The CDR3 length is 13 residues.

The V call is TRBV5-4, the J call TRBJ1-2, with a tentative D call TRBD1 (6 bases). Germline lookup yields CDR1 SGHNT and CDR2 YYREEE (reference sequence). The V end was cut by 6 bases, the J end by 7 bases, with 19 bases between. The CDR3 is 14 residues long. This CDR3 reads CASTHRDSWAGYTF. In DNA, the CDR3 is TGTGCCAGCACCCACAGGGACTCCTGGGCTGGCTACACCTTC.

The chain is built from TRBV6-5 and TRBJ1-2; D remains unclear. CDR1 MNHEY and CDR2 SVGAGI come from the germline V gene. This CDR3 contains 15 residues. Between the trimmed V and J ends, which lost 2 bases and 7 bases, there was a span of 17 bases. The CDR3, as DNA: TGTGCCAGCAGTTACGGGAGGGCTCGGAATGGTGGCTACACCTTC. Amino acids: CASSYGRARNGGYTF.

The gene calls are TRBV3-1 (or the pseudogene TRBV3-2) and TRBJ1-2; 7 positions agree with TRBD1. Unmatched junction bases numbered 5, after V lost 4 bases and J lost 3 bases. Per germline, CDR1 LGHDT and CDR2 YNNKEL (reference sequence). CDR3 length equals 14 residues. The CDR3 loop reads CASSPGQSYYGYTF. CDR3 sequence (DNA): TGTGCCAGCAGCCCGGGACAGTCCTACTATGGCTACACCTTC.